This is a list of T cell receptor beta chains from one sample in a study of T cell responses to AZD1222 COVID-19 vaccine. The data were produced by immunoSEQ multiplex PCR, yet TCRdb's version contains in-frame clones alone and is incomplete. The table has over 100,000 clones, around 87% seen once. This sample comprised peripheral blood, obtained 28 days after the second AZD1222 dose. Source of these receptors: an adult who received the AZD1222 COVID-19 vaccine. The CDR3 runs from the conserved cysteine through the conserved F or W. Each record gives: J gene, V gene, CDR3 protein.

>TRBJ2-1|TRBV6-1
CASSRDSYNEQFF
>TRBJ1-5|TRBV6-2/TRBV6-3
CASSQNLLGSNQPQHF
>TRBJ2-2|TRBV19
CASTHPAGTNTGELFF
>TRBJ2-7|TRBV4-2
CASSQVTPFGDSYEQYF
>TRBJ2-1|TRBV11-2
CASSPLNYEQFF
>TRBJ2-1|TRBV11-3
CASSLFPSASSYNEQFF
>TRBJ2-7|TRBV7-2
CASSSGGAFPYEQYF
>TRBJ1-6|TRBV6-5
CASRTPERGTSLHF
>TRBJ2-1|TRBV28
CASPPIGRGPGLAYFSNEQFF
>TRBJ1-6|TRBV28
CASSLGRNNSPLHF
>TRBJ2-1|TRBV30
CAWRSWGSRSLSYNEQFF
>TRBJ1-2|TRBV10-1
CASSECGTVGYTF